This T cell receptor beta chain was profiled in a study of blood T cells in healthy people across ages. Whole-study findings and limits: Since the PBMCs were unsorted, naive and antigen-experienced cells could not be conclusively compared. Roughly linear age-related decline in beta diversity appeared, significant by age 40.

The authors ran a second PCR of roughly 6 to 11 cycles using a sample-barcoded 5' primer and a J-beta primer mix. Each cDNA molecule was tagged by a template-switch adaptor that had 12 random nucleotides. TCRdb reprocessed the 5' RACE reads via MiXCR and lists one record per CDR3 protein. This table holds around 1,000,000 distinct CDR3 sequences, less than 25% found once. For this clonotype: Its cognate antigen is unknown.

This sample was also put to use in a study of T cells of mothers and their children.

This receptor was taken from a girl aged 2 to 10 in good health. Specimen: blood.

CDR3 sequence reads: CASSLTGTENGYTF. The DNA of the CDR3 is TGCGCCAGCAGCCTTACCGGGACAGAGAATGGCTACACCTTC. The chain has TRBV5-1 and TRBJ1-2, with 7 bases fitting TRBD1. With V trimmed by 4 bases and J by 6 bases, 9 bases remained unmatched. Germline CDR1 is SGHRS and CDR2 is YFSETQ. The CDR3 runs 14 residues.